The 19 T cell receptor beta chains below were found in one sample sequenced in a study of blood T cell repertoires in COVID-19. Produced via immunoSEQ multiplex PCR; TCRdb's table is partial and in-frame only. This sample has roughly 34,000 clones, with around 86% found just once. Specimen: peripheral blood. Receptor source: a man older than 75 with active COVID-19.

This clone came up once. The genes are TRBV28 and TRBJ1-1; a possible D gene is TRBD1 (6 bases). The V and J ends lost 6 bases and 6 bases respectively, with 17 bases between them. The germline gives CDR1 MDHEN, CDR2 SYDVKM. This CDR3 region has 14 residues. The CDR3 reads CASSYDRFVPEAFF. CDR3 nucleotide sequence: TGTGCCAGCAGCTACGACAGGTTTGTTCCTGAAGCTTTCTTT.

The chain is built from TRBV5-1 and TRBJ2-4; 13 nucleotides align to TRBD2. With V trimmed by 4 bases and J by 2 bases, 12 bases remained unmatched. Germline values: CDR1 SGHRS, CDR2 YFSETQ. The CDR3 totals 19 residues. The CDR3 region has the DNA TGCGCCAGCAGCGCGGGGACTAGCGGGAACCCCAGTCCCAAAAACATTCAGTACTTC. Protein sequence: CASSAGTSGNPSPKNIQYF.

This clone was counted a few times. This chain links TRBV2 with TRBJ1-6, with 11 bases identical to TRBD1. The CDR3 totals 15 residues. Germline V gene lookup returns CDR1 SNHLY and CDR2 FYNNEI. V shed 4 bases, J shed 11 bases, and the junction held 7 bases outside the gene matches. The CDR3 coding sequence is TGTGCCAGCAGTGCGCTGGGACAGGGGGGGACACCCCTCCACTTT. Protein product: CASSALGQGGTPLHF.

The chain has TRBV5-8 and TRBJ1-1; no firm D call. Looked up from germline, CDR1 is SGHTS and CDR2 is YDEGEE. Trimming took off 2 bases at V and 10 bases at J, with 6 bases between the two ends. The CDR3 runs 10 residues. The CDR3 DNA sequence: TGTGCCAGCAGCTTTCGAGCAGCTTTCTTT. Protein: CASSFRAAFF.

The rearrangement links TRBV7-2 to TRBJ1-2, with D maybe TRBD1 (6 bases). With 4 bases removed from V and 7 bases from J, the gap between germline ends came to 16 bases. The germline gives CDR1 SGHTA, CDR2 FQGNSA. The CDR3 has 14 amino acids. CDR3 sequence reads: CASSSDPRGGGYTF. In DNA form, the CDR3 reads TGTGCCAGCAGCTCGGACCCTCGAGGGGGTGGCTACACCTTC.

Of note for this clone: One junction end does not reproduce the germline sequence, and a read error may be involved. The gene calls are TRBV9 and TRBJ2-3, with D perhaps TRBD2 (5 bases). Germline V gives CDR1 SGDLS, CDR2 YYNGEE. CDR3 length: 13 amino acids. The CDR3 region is CAGSRELGDTQYF. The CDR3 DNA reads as TGTGCCGGCAGTAGGGAGCTCGGAGATACGCAGTATTTT.

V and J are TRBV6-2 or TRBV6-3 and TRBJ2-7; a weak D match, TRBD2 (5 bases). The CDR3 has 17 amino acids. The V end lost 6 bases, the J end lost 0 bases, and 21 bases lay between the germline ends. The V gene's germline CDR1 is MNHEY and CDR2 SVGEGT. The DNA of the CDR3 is TGTGCCAGCAGCCTGAGGGCGCGCGCGAAATACTCCTACGAGCAGTACTTC. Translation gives CASSLRARAKYSYEQYF.

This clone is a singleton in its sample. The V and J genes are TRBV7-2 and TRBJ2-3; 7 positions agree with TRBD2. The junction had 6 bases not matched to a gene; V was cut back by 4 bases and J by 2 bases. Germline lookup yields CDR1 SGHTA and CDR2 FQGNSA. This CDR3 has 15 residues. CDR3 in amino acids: CASSSGTTSTDTQYF. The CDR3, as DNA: TGTGCCAGCAGCTCCGGGACTACTTCCACAGATACGCAGTATTTT.

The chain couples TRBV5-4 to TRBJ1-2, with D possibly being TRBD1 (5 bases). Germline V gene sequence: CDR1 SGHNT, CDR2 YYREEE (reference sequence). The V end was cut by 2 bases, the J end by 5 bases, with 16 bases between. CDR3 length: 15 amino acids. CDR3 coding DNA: TGTGCCAGCAGCTTTGCGGGACGGCCAGCTTATGGCTACACCTTC. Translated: CASSFAGRPAYGYTF.

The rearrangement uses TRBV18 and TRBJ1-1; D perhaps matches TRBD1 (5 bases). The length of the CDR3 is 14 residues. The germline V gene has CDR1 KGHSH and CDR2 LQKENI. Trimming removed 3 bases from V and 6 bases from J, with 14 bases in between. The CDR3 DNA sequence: TGTGCCAGCTCACCGACCGGGGGGGTCTCTGAAGCTTTCTTT. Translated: CASSPTGGVSEAFF. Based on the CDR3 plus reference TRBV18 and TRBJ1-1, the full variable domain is NAGVMQNPRHLVRRRGQEARLRCSPMKGHSHVYWYRQLPEEGLKFMVYLQKENIIDESGMPKERFSAEFPKEGPSILRIQQVVRGDSAAYFCASSPTGGVSEAFFGQGTRLTVV.

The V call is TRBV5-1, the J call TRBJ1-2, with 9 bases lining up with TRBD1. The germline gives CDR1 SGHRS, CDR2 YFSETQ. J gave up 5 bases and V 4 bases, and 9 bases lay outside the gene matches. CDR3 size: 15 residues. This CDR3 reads CASSPGQGRPYGYTF. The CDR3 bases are TGCGCCAGCAGCCCGGGACAGGGACGACCTTATGGCTACACCTTC.

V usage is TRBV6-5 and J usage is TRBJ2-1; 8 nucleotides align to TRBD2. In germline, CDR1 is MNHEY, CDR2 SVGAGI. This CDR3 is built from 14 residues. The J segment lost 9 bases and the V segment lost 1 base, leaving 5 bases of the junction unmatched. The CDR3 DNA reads TGTGCCAGCAGTTACTTAGCGGGATCTTTTGAGCAGTTCTTC. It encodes CASSYLAGSFEQFF.

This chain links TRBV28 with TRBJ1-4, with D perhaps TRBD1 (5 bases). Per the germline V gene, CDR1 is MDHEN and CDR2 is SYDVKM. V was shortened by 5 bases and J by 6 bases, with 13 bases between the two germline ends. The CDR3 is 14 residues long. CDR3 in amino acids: CASSTSDRYEKLFF. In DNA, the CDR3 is TGTGCCAGCAGTACCTCTGACAGATATGAAAAACTGTTTTTT.

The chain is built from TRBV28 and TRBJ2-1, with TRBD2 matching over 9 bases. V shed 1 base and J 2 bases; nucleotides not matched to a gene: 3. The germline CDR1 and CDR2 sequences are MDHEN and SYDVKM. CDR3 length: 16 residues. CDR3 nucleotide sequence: TGTGCCAGCAGTTTATTGACTAGCGGAACCTACAATGAGCAGTTCTTC. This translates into CASSLLTSGTYNEQFF.

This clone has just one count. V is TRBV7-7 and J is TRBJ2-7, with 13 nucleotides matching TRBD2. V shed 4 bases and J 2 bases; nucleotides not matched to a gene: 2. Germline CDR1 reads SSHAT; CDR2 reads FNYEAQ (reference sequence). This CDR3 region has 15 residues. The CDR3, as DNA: TGTGCCAGCAGCTCCGGACTAGCGGGAGCCTACGAGCAGTACTTC. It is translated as CASSSGLAGAYEQYF.

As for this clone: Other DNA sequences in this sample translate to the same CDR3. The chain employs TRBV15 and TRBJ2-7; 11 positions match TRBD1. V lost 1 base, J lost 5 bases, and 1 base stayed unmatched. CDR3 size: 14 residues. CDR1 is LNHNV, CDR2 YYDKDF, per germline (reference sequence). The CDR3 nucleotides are TGTGCCACCAGCAGAGGGACAGGGGGCAACGAGCAGTACTTC. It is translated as CATSRGTGGNEQYF.

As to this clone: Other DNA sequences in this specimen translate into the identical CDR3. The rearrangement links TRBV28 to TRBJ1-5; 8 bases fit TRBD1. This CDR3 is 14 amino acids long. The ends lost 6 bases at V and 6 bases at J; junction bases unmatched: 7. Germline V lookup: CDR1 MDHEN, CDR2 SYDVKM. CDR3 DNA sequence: TGTGCCAGCAGGCCAGGACAGGGTGGTCAGCCCCAGCATTTT. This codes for CASRPGQGGQPQHF.

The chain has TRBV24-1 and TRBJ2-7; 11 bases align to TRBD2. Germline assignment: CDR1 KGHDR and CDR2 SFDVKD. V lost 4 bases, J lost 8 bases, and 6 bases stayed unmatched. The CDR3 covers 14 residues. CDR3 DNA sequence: TGTGCCACCAGTGACTCTAGCGGGAGGATGAAGCAGTACTTC. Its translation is CATSDSSGRMKQYF.

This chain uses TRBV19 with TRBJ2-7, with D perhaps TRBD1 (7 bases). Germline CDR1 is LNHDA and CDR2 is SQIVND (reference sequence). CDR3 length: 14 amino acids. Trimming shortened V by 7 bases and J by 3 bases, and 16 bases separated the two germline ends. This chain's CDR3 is CASMGQGGVYEQYF. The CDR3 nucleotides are TGTGCCAGTATGGGCCAGGGGGGCGTCTACGAGCAGTACTTC.